These T cell receptor beta chains were read from a single sample in a study of sequential checkpoint blockade in melanoma. TCRdb's copy holds only in-frame clones and misses some; the assay was immunoSEQ multiplex PCR. Of about 10,000 clones in the sample, over 60% are singletons; the top ten hold around 50%. Source: CD8+ T cells sorted from blood (inferred from file names), taken from a patient given nivolumab and ipilimumab in sequence. The receptors here all came from a human donor with melanoma. Both conserved end residues are part of each CDR3. A D gene is named only where the DNA matches it firmly. Expanded clones get a size class; other rows say once, few or many, or leave the size out.

j_call	d_call	v_call	clone_size	cdr3_aa	cdr3_nt
TRBJ1-5	-	TRBV16	medium-sized	CASSQSGIRNQPQHF	TGTGCCAGCAGCCAATCCGGGATACGCAATCAGCCCCAGCATTTT
TRBJ2-2	TRBD1	TRBV27	once	CASRDRGRAGELFF	TGTGCCAGCAGAGACAGGGGCCGAGCCGGGGAGCTGTTTTTT
TRBJ2-7	TRBD2	TRBV9	-	CASSATGGGGEQYF	TGTGCCAGCAGCGCCACGGGGGGGGGAGGCGAGCAGTACTTC
TRBJ1-2	TRBD1	TRBV28	-	CASSFMRQGHYGYTF	TGTGCCAGCAGTTTCATGAGACAGGGACACTATGGCTACACCTTC
TRBJ2-7	-	TRBV19	few	CASSIWPTGTYEQYF	TGTGCCAGTAGTATATGGCCGACGGGGACCTACGAGCAGTACTTC
TRBJ1-2	-	TRBV6-5	-	CASSYAGKGYTF	TGTGCCAGCAGTTACGCAGGGAAGGGCTACACCTTC
TRBJ2-7	TRBD2	TRBV11-2	-	CASSLVAASGFYEQYF	TGTGCCAGCAGCTTAGTTGCGGCTAGCGGTTTCTACGAGCAGTACTTC
TRBJ1-1	-	TRBV6-6	few	CASRPGGHTEAFF	TGTGCCAGCAGACCCGGGGGGCACACTGAAGCTTTCTTT
TRBJ1-2	-	TRBV2	-	CASSGTANYGYTF	TGTGCCAGCAGTGGGACAGCTAACTATGGCTACACCTTC
TRBJ1-1	TRBD1	TRBV29-1	-	CSVEDGGGGAVGTEAFF	TGCAGCGTTGAAGACGGTGGAGGGGGCGCGGTGGGCACTGAAGCTTTCTTT
TRBJ1-6	TRBD1	TRBV9	-	CASSIGTDNSPLHF	TGTGCCAGCAGCATTGGGACAGATAATTCACCCCTCCACTTT
TRBJ1-1	TRBD1	TRBV19	-	CASSVTGGNTEAFF	TGTGCCAGTAGTGTGACAGGGGGGAACACTGAAGCTTTCTTT
TRBJ2-1	-	TRBV28	-	CASSFSGEQFF	TGTGCCAGCAGTTTCTCCGGTGAGCAGTTCTTC
TRBJ2-7	-	TRBV5-1	-	CASSSTGTYEQYF	TGCGCCAGCAGCTCGACAGGAACCTACGAGCAGTACTTC
TRBJ1-5	-	TRBV10-3	-	CASQDSSNQPQHF	TGTGCCTCTCAGGACAGCTCGAATCAGCCCCAGCATTTT
TRBJ2-7	TRBD1	TRBV4-3	-	CASSQESRDRVHEQYF	TGCGCCAGCAGCCAAGAATCAAGGGACAGGGTACACGAGCAGTACTTC
TRBJ1-1	-	TRBV6-5	-	CASSYYMNTEAFF	TGTGCCAGCAGTTACTACATGAACACTGAAGCTTTCTTT
TRBJ2-7	TRBD1	TRBV7-9	few	CASGTGGGYEQYF	TGTGCCAGCGGAACAGGGGGCGGGTACGAGCAGTACTTC
TRBJ2-7	-	TRBV29-1	-	CSFGGDYEQYF	TGCAGCTTCGGAGGGGATTACGAGCAGTACTTC
TRBJ1-5	-	TRBV28	-	CASIKSGGRYSNQPQHF	TGTGCCAGCATAAAGTCGGGCGGGCGATATAGCAATCAGCCCCAGCATTTT
TRBJ2-7	TRBD1	TRBV19	-	CASSPGTGGYEQYF	TGTGCCAGTAGCCCAGGGACAGGGGGCTACGAGCAGTACTTC
TRBJ2-3	-	TRBV5-4	-	CASSLSAGADTQYF	TGTGCCAGCAGCTTGAGCGCGGGTGCGGATACGCAGTATTTT
TRBJ2-7	-	TRBV19	-	CASSIGGYYEQYF	TGTGCCAGTAGCATAGGAGGTTACTACGAGCAGTACTTC
TRBJ2-7	-	TRBV28	-	CASSLNRASSYEQYF	TGTGCCAGCAGTTTAAACAGGGCAAGCTCCTACGAGCAGTACTTC
TRBJ2-7	TRBD1	TRBV2	-	CASRYPGQGSYEQYF	TGTGCCAGCAGATACCCGGGACAGGGGTCCTACGAGCAGTACTTC
TRBJ1-1	TRBD1	TRBV9	-	CASSLTGVNTEAFF	TGTGCCAGCAGCCTAACAGGGGTGAACACTGAAGCTTTCTTT
TRBJ1-2	TRBD1	TRBV4-3	-	CASSQDGTGDGYTF	TGCGCCAGCAGCCAAGATGGGACAGGGGATGGCTACACCTTC
TRBJ1-5	-	TRBV28	-	CASSLHPSSNQPQHF	TGTGCCAGCAGTTTACACCCTAGTAGCAATCAGCCCCAGCATTTT
TRBJ1-4	-	TRBV7-8	once	CASSRRTRVDEKLFF	TGTGCCAGCAGCCGCCGGACCAGGGTGGACGAAAAACTGTTTTTT
TRBJ2-7	-	TRBV27	-	CASSYGVLAYEQYF	TGTGCCAGCAGCTATGGAGTTCTTGCCTACGAGCAGTACTTC
TRBJ1-2	TRBD1	TRBV29-1	-	CSALPRTGGPYGYTF	TGCAGCGCTCTCCCACGGACAGGGGGCCCCTATGGCTACACCTTC
TRBJ2-7	TRBD2	TRBV7-6	-	CASSLVGGLAGTYEQYF	TGTGCCAGCAGCTTAGTAGGTGGACTAGCGGGGACCTACGAGCAGTACTTC
TRBJ2-7	TRBD1	TRBV5-8	once	CASSLPGGDEQYF	TGTGCCAGCAGCTTGCCAGGGGGCGACGAGCAGTACTTC
TRBJ2-7	TRBD2	TRBV5-4	-	CASSLGISSGGSSYEQYF	TGTGCCAGCAGCTTGGGAATCTCCTCGGGGGGATCATCCTACGAGCAGTACTTC
TRBJ2-7	TRBD1	TRBV7-9	-	CASSIDREEQYF	TGTGCCAGCAGCATCGACAGGGAAGAGCAGTACTTC
TRBJ1-4	-	TRBV5-4	-	CASSLNQGSEKLFF	TGTGCCAGCAGCTTGAATCAGGGGAGTGAAAAACTGTTTTTT
TRBJ1-6	-	TRBV4-1	-	CASSQDGSSYNSPLHF	TGCGCCAGCAGCCAAGACGGGAGCTCCTATAATTCACCCCTCCACTTT
TRBJ2-5	TRBD2	TRBV29-1	few	CSVEASTRDYSQETQYF	TGCAGCGTTGAAGCTTCGACCCGGGACTACTCCCAAGAGACCCAGTACTTC
TRBJ1-2	-	TRBV19	-	CASSISEGRVSYGYTF	TGTGCCAGTAGTATTTCTGAGGGCAGAGTTAGCTATGGCTACACCTTC
TRBJ1-5	-	TRBV7-8	-	CASSLRRASNQPQHF	TGTGCCAGCAGCTTAAGAAGAGCGAGCAATCAGCCCCAGCATTTT
TRBJ1-3	-	TRBV6-5	-	CASSYGGTSGNTIYF	TGTGCCAGCAGTTACGGAGGCACCTCTGGAAACACCATATATTTT
TRBJ2-7	-	TRBV4-3	-	CASSPRVSAVEQYF	TGCGCCAGCAGTCCGCGGGTATCGGCCGTCGAGCAGTACTTC
TRBJ1-1	TRBD1	TRBV28	-	CASSLAGGDTAFF	TGTGCCAGCAGTTTAGCAGGGGGCGACACGGCTTTCTTT
TRBJ2-7	-	TRBV28	few	CASSPRAGTVGFEQYF	TGTGCCAGCAGTCCAAGGGCGGGGACTGTGGGGTTCGAGCAGTACTTC
TRBJ2-7	-	TRBV27	few	CASSLGRTYEQYF	TGTGCCAGCAGTTTAGGCAGAACCTACGAGCAGTACTTC